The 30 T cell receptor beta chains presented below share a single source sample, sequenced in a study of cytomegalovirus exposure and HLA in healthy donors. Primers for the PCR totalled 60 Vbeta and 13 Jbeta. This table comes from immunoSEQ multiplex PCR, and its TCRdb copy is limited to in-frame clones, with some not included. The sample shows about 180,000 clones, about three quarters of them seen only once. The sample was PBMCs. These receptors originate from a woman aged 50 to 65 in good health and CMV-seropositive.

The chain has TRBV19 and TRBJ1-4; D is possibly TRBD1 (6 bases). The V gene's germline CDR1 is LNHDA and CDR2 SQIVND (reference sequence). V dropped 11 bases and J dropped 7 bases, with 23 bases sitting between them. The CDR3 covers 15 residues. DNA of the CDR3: TGTGCCGTATCCCCGACGGGGGGCGCGGGTGAAAAACTGTTTTTT. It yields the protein CAVSPTGGAGEKLFF.

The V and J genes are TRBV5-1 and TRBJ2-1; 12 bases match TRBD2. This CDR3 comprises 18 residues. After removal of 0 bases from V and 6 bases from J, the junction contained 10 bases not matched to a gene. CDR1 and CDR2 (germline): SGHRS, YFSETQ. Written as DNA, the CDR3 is TGCGCCAGCAGCTTGGCAACCGTGTCTAGCGGGGGGGCCAATGAGCAGTTCTTC. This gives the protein CASSLATVSSGGANEQFF.

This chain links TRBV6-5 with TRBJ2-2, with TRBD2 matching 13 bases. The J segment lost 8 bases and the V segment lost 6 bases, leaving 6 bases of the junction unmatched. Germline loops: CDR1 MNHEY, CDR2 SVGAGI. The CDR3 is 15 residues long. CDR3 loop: CASSQTTSGRGELFF. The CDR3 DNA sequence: TGTGCCAGCAGCCAAACGACTAGCGGGAGGGGGGAGCTGTTTTTT.

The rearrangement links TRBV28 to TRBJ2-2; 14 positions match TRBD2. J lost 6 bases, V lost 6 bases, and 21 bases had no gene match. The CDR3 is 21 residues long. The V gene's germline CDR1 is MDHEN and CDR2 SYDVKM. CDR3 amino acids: CASSTPGLAGDLGNQAGELFF. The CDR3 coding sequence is TGTGCCAGCAGCACCCCGGGACTAGCGGGAGATCTCGGGAATCAGGCCGGGGAGCTGTTTTTT.

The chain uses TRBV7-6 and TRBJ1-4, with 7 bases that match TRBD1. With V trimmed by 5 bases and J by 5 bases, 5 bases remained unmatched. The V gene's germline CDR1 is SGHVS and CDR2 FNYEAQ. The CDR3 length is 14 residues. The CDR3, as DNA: TGTGCCAGCAGCGCCTTACAGGGGAATGAAAAACTGTTTTTT. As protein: CASSALQGNEKLFF.

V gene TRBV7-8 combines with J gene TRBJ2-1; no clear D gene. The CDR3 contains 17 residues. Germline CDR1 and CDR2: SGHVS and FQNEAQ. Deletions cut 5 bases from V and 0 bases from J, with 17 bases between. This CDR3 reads CASSSLPPPSSYNEQFF. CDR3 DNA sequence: TGTGCCAGCAGCAGCCTACCCCCGCCAAGCTCCTACAATGAGCAGTTCTTC.

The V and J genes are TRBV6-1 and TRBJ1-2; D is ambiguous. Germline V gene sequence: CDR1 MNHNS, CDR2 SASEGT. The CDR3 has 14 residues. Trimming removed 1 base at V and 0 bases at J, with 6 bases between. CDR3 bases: TGTGCCAGCAGTGAAGGGGGAGCTAACTATGGCTACACCTTC. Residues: CASSEGGANYGYTF.

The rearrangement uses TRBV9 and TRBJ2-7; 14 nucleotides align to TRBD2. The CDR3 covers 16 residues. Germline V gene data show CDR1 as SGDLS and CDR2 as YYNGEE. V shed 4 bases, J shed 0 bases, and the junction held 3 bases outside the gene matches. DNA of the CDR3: TGTGCCAGCAGCCGGACTAGCGGGAGGAGCTCCTACGAGCAGTACTTC. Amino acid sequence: CASSRTSGRSSYEQYF.

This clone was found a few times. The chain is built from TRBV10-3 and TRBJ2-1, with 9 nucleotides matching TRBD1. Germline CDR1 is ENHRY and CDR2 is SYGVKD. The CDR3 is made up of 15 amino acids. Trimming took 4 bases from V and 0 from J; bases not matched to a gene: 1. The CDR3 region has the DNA TGTGCCATCAGTGGGGGACAGGGCTCCTACAATGAGCAGTTCTTC. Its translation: CAISGGQGSYNEQFF.

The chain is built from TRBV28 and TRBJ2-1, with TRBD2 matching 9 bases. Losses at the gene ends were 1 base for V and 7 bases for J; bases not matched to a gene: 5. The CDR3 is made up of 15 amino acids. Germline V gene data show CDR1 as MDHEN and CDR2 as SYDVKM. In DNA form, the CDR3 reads TGTGCCAGCAGTTTATATAGCGGGAGATCGAATGAGCAGTTCTTC. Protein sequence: CASSLYSGRSNEQFF.

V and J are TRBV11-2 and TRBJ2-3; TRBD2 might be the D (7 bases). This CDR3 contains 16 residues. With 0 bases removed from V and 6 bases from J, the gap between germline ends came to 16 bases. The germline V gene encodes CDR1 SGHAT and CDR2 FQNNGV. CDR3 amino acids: CASSLDKGGRGDTQYF. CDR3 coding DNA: TGTGCCAGCAGCTTAGATAAGGGGGGGCGCGGGGATACGCAGTATTTT.

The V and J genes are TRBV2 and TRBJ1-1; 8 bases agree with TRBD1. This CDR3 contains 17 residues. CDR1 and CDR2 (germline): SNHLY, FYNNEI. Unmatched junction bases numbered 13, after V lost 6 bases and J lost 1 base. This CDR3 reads CASSPRGRGLGNTEAFF. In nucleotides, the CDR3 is TGTGCCAGCAGCCCCCGAGGCAGGGGGCTGGGGAACACTGAAGCTTTCTTT.

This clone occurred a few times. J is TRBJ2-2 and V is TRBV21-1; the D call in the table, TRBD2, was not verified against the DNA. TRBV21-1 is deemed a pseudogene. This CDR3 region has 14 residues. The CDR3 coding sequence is TGTGCCAGCAGCAAAGGTGAGGTTACCGGGGAGCTGTTTTTT. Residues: CASSKGEVTGELFF.

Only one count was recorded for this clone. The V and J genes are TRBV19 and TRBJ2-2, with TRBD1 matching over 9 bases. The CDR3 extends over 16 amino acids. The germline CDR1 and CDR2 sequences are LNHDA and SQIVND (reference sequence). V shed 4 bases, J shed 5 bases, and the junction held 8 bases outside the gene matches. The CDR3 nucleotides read TGTGCCAGTAGTAAGGGGTCCGGGACAGGGACCGGGGAGCTGTTTTTT. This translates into CASSKGSGTGTGELFF.

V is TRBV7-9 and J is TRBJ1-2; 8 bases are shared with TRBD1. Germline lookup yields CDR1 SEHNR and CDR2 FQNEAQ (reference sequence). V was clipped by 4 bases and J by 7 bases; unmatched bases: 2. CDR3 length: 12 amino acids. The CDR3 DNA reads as TGTGCCAGCAGCTCGACAGGGGCTGGCTACACCTTC. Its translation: CASSSTGAGYTF. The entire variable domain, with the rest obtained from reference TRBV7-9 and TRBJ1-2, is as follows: DTGVSQNPRHKITKRGQNVTFRCDPISEHNRLYWYRQTLGQGPEFLTYFQNEAQLEKSRLLSDRFSAERPKGSFSTLEIQRTEQGDSAMYLCASSSTGAGYTFGSGTRLTVV.

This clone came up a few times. The CDR3 bases are TGTGCCAGCAGGGCGGGACTCCCGGCGGTAGGCTACACCTTC. The encoded protein is CASRAGLPAVGYTF. V is TRBV2 and J is TRBJ1-2; possible D gene TRBD1, 5 bases. V was clipped by 6 bases and J by 8 bases, with 19 bases between them. The CDR3 spans 14 residues. Germline V gene sequence: CDR1 SNHLY, CDR2 FYNNEI.

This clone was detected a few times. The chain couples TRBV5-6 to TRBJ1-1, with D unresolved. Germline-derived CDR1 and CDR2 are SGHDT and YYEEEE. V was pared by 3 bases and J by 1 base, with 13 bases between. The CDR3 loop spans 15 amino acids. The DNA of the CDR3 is TGTGCCAGCAGCTCACAAGGACTGCAGAACACTGAAGCTTTCTTT. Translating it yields CASSSQGLQNTEAFF. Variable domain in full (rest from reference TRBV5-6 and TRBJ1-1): DAGVTQSPTHLIKTRGQQVTLRCSPKSGHDTVSWYQQALGQGPQFIFQYYEEEERQRGNFPDRFSGHQFPNYSSELNVNALLLGDSALYLCASSSQGLQNTEAFFGQGTRLTVV.

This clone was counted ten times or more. The CDR3 DNA is TGTGCCAGCAGCTTGGATCGGCGTCGGGGGACTAGCTCAAACCGGGAGCAGTTCTTC. The encoded protein is CASSLDRRRGTSSNREQFF. The gene calls are TRBV5-8 and TRBJ2-1; 9 bases map to TRBD2. Germline CDR1 reads SGHTS; CDR2 reads YDEGEE. The CDR3 covers 19 residues. Germline trimming cut 0 bases from V and 10 bases from J; bases unmatched to any gene: 20.

The CDR3 nucleotides read TGTGCCAGCAGTTTATCTGGGACTCCTCATAAGTTCTTC. The encoded protein is CASSLSGTPHKFF. This chain connects TRBV27 to TRBJ2-1; TRBD2 might be the D (6 bases). The CDR3 is 13 amino acids. Germline CDR1 reads MNHEY; CDR2 reads SMNVEV (reference sequence). The V gene lost 0 bases and the J gene lost 14 bases, with 14 bases spanning the gap.

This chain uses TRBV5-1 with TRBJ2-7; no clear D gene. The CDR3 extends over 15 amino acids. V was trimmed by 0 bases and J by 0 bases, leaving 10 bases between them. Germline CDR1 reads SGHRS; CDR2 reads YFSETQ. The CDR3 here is CASSLEPLSSYEQYF. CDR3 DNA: TGCGCCAGCAGCTTGGAGCCGCTGAGCTCCTACGAGCAGTACTTC.

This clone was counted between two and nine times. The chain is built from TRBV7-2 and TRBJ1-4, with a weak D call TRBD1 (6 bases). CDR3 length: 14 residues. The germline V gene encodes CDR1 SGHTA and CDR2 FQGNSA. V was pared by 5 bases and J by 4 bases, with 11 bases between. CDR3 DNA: TGTGCCAGCAGCCCAGGGGTGCTTAATGAAAAACTGTTTTTT. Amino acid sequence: CASSPGVLNEKLFF. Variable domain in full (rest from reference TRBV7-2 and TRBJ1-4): GAGVSQSPSNKVTEKGKDVELRCDPISGHTALYWYRQSLGQGLEFLIYFQGNSAPDKSGLPSDRFSAERTGGSVSTLTIQRTQQEDSAVYLCASSPGVLNEKLFFGSGTQLSVL.

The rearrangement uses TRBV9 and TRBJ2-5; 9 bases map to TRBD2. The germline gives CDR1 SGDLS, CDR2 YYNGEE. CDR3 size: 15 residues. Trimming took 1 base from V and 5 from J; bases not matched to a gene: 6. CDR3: CASSVFSGSAETQYF. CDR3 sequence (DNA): TGTGCCAGCAGCGTATTTAGCGGGAGTGCTGAGACCCAGTACTTC.

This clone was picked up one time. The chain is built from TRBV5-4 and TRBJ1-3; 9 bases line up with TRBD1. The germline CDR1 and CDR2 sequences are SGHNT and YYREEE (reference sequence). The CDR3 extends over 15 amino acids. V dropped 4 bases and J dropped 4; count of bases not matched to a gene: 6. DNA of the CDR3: TGTGCCAGCAGCCCAACAGGGGGCGAAGGAAACACCATATATTTT. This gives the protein CASSPTGGEGNTIYF.

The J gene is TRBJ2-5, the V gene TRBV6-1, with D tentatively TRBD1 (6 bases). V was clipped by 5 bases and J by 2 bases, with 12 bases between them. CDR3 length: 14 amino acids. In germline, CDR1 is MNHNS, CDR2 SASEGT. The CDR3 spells CASSSTGRQETQYF. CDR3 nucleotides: TGTGCCAGCAGTTCAACAGGGCGGCAAGAGACCCAGTACTTC.

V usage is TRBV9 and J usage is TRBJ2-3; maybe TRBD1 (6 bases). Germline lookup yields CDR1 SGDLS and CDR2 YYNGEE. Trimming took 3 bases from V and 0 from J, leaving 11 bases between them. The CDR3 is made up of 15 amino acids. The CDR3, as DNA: TGTGCCAGCAGCGCAGGACAGTCTAGCACAGATACGCAGTATTTT. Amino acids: CASSAGQSSTDTQYF.

The CDR3 loop is CASSWKTSGGYEQYF. CDR3 DNA: TGTGCCAGCAGCTGGAAAACGAGCGGGGGGTACGAGCAGTACTTC. The V call is TRBV7-2, the J call TRBJ2-7; 9 bases are shared with TRBD2. Unmatched junction bases numbered 8, after V lost 4 bases and J lost 4 bases. CDR1 and CDR2 (germline): SGHTA, FQGNSA. This CDR3 comprises 15 residues.

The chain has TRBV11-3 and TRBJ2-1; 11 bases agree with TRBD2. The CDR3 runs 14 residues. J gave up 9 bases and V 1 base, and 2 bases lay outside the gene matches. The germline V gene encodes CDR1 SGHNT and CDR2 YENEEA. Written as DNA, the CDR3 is TGTGCCAGCAGCTTAGGGCTAGCGGGGGGTGAGCAGTTCTTC. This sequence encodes CASSLGLAGGEQFF.

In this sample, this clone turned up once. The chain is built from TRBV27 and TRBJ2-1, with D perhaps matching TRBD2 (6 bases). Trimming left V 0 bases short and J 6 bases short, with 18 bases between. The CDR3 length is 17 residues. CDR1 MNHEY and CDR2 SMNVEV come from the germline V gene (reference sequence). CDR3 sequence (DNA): TGTGCCAGCAGTTTATCGAGGGCCGGGACTCGTCCCAATGAGCAGTTCTTC. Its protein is CASSLSRAGTRPNEQFF.

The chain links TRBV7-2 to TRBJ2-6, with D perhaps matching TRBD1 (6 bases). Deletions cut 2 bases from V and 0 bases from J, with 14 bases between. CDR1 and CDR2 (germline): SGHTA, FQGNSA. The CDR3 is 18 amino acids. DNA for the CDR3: TGTGCCAGCAGCTTAAGGACAGAGCTCTCCTCTGGGGCCAACGTCCTGACTTTC. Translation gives CASSLRTELSSGANVLTF.

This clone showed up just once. The CDR3 DNA sequence: TGTGCCACCTCACGTGGGGGGACCGGGGAGCTGTTTTTT. This encodes CATSRGGTGELFF. This chain connects TRBV28 to TRBJ2-2; a weak D match, TRBD2 (6 bases). This CDR3 is built from 13 residues. The germline V gene has CDR1 MDHEN and CDR2 SYDVKM. V was cut by 10 bases and J by 5 bases, with 14 bases left in between.